The TCR beta chain under discussion was sequenced for a study of cytomegalovirus exposure and HLA in healthy donors. It was with 60 Vbeta and 13 Jbeta primers that the PCR ran. Original processing notes: In a later analysis, of roughly 83 million unique beta chains, 9 million to 11 million appeared in at least two donors. TCRdb keeps only in-frame clones here, not all; method: immunoSEQ multiplex PCR. The V and J calls and the clone size are those of that table, but D and trimming were determined from the DNA. The repertoire holds some 120,000 clones, with 80% to 85% as singletons. Study-level results: The study assumed roughly uniform donor sequencing depth for presence/absence analyses. Reportedly, cytomegalovirus status was diagnosed with high sensitivity and specificity.

This CDR3 spans 15 amino acids. The V gene's germline CDR1 is MNHEY and CDR2 SMNVEV (reference sequence). V was trimmed by 2 bases and J by 7 bases, leaving 15 bases between them. As concerns this clone: The antigen is undetermined.

The genes are TRBV27 and TRBJ2-1; maybe TRBD1 (6 bases). This clonotype was sampled from a woman between 40 and 50 years old in good health and CMV-seronegative. The sample consisted of PBMCs. CDR3 region: CASSLEQGFGNEQFF. In DNA, the CDR3 is TGTGCCAGCAGTTTAGAACAGGGTTTCGGGAATGAGCAGTTCTTC.